The present TCR beta chain was sequenced within a study of T cell repertoires in cytomegalovirus infection. As for the study in general: Public TCR beta signatures were indicative of both CMV infection and a matching HLA type.

In the case of this clonotype: Antigen: not known.

General study results and limits: There were carriers of CMV plus the relevant HLA, and cumulative public TCR beta family frequency identified them. Dominating the ex vivo response were TCR beta clonotypes that were CMV-specific and HLA-C-restricted.

This CDR3 has 14 residues. The germline gives CDR1 SQVTM, CDR2 ANQGSEA. Trimming at V came to 4 bases and at J to 1 base, leaving 5 bases not matched to a gene. MiXCR, applied by TCRdb to the reads, yields one record per CDR3 protein. Of roughly 600,000 distinct CDR3 sequences listed, approximately 25% are singletons. The sequencing sample was made of CD8+ T cells from PBMCs. The V gene is TRBV29-1, the J gene TRBJ1-1, with 8 bases identical to TRBD1. The TCR was taken from a human donor in good health (CMV status not recorded). Some clones in this sample may be carry-over from other donors' samples. For the CDR3, the DNA is TGCAGCGTTGGTGGGACAGGCTCGAACACTGAAGCTTTCTTT. Translated: CSVGGTGSNTEAFF.